This is a list of T cell receptor beta chains from one sample in a study of cytomegalovirus exposure and HLA in healthy donors. The method was immunoSEQ multiplex PCR; TCRdb's version includes in-frame clones alone and lacks a portion of them. The sample has around 120,000 clones; 70% to 85% are singletons. Sequenced material: PBMCs. These receptors were obtained from a boy aged 2 to 9 in good health and CMV-seronegative. The CDR3 runs from the conserved cysteine through the conserved F or W.

j_call,v_call,cdr3_aa
TRBJ2-3,TRBV5-4,CASSPGTSGFTDTQYF
TRBJ2-5,TRBV7-2,CASSLAMGLAGGQETQYF
TRBJ1-2,TRBV5-5,CASSIRTGWPFF
TRBJ2-1,TRBV9,CASSVGQARVNEQFF
TRBJ2-3,TRBV18,CASSPGTGRDTQYF
TRBJ1-5,TRBV4-1,CASSQSRGDRVGPQHF
.,TRBV6-5,CASRPGQGPFEQYF
TRBJ2-2,TRBV7-7,CASSFSRTGELFF
TRBJ1-4,TRBV12-5,CASGLATGDKKLFF
TRBJ1-1,TRBV4-1,CASSQEGRETANTEAFF
TRBJ1-5,TRBV19,CASSASGQGNQPQHF
TRBJ2-1,TRBV6-1,CASGGSGGYNEQFF
TRBJ1-1,TRBV19,CASSPIGGANTEAFF
TRBJ1-2,TRBV7-3,CASSSYIKQGLELGLQTF
TRBJ2-7,TRBV6-6,CASSLWTGERTYEQYF